This T cell receptor (beta chain) emerged from a study of T cell responses to AZD1222 COVID-19 vaccine. Findings and limits, study-wide: Spike-spanning, vaccine-associated CD4 TCRs were dominant at 160-218 and 743-854. Close to half of all spike-specific TCRs reportedly target regions of the variants that are unmutated. There were repertoire samples only from the period after the peak T cell response. At study baseline, merely a handful of AZD1222 recipients were seropositive.

Clones were sequenced by immunoSEQ multiplex PCR, and TCRdb holds only the in-frame ones, with some missing. The sample has 150,000 to 200,000 clones, more than 90% seen once. For this clone: Its matching antigen is unknown.

CDR3 length equals 14 residues. Germline CDR1 SEHNR, CDR2 FQNEAQ (reference sequence). The V end lost 3 bases, the J end lost 0 bases, and 6 bases lay between the germline ends. The source is an adult who received the MenACWY meningococcal vaccine as a control. The J gene is TRBJ1-3, the V gene TRBV7-9; D uncertain. This material consisted of peripheral blood, taken 28 days after the second dose of the MenACWY control vaccine. CDR3 sequence: CASSFTDSGNTIYF. DNA for the CDR3: TGTGCCAGCAGCTTCACTGACTCTGGAAACACCATATATTTT.